These T cell receptor beta chains were read from a single sample in a study of OX40 agonist ivuxolimab in advanced cancers. Produced via immunoSEQ multiplex PCR; TCRdb's table is partial and in-frame only. The sample shows about 31,000 clones, less than 90% of them seen only once. The sequences come from CD4+ or CD8+ T cells sorted from blood, collected in a trial of the OX40 agonist ivuxolimab. Receptors originate from an adult with an advanced solid tumor such as melanoma, head and neck, liver or kidney cancer. CDR3s include the opening cysteine and the closing phenylalanine or tryptophan. Each record gives: V gene, clone size, J gene, D gene, CDR3 DNA, CDR3 protein. A D gene is named only where the DNA matches it firmly. Where a row states a size, it is once, few, many or the class of an expanded clone; other rows omit it.

TRBV19	NA	TRBJ2-2	NA	TGTGCCAGTAATTTCGGGAGAGCGAACACCGGGGAGCTGTTTTTT	CASNFGRANTGELFF
TRBV7-2	NA	TRBJ2-5	NA	TGTGCCAGCAGCCAAGACGGGCAAGGAGAGACCCAGTACTTC	CASSQDGQGETQYF
TRBV5-1	NA	TRBJ1-4	TRBD1	TGCGCCAGCAGCACGACAGGGGTGGGTCGGACTAATGAAAAACTGTTTTTT	CASSTTGVGRTNEKLFF
TRBV6-5	NA	TRBJ2-2	NA	TGTGCCAGCAGTTACTCGGGTGGTAACACCGGGGAGCTGTTTTTT	CASSYSGGNTGELFF
TRBV30	NA	TRBJ2-1	NA	TGTGCCTGGAGTGTAATGTCGTCCAATGAGCAGTTCTTC	CAWSVMSSNEQFF
TRBV6-5	NA	TRBJ1-4	NA	TGTGCCAGCAGTTCACAGGGCCGAGATGAAAAACTGTTTTTT	CASSSQGRDEKLFF
TRBV9	NA	TRBJ1-1	NA	TGTGCCAGCAGCGTAGTGGGGGGCCCAGAAGCTTTCTTT	CASSVVGGPEAFF
TRBV10-2	NA	TRBJ2-7	NA	TGCGCCAGCAGTCAGGGGCTCGCCTACGAGCAGTACTTC	CASSQGLAYEQYF
TRBV7-8	once	TRBJ1-1	NA	TGTGCCAGCAGCACTGGCACTGAAGCTTTCTTT	CASSTGTEAFF
TRBV2	NA	TRBJ2-7	TRBD1	TGTGCCAGCAGACCTACAGGGGGGTTCCCCGAGCAGTACTTC	CASRPTGGFPEQYF
TRBV27	NA	TRBJ2-3	NA	TGTGCCAGCAGTTTATCCCGGACCATCACAGATACGCAGTATTTT	CASSLSRTITDTQYF
TRBV2	few	TRBJ2-3	NA	TGTGCCAGCAGTGAAGAGGAGGGGGTCACAGATACGCAGTATTTT	CASSEEEGVTDTQYF
TRBV7-2	NA	TRBJ2-7	NA	TGTGCCAGCAGCTGGGTAAGGGACCGGGACTTTCCACCCTACGAGCAGTACTTC	CASSWVRDRDFPPYEQYF
TRBV19	NA	TRBJ2-7	TRBD1	TGTGCCAGTAGTCTCGGGACAGGCTACGAGCAGTACTTC	CASSLGTGYEQYF
TRBV19	NA	TRBJ2-1	NA	TGTGCCAGTAGGACGAGCGGGGAGCAGTTCTTC	CASRTSGEQFF
TRBV13	NA	TRBJ2-1	NA	TGTGCCAGCAGCTTCGATCAGGGTTCCAATGAGCAGTTCTTC	CASSFDQGSNEQFF
TRBV6-5	NA	TRBJ2-5	TRBD1	TGTGCCAGCAGTTTATCCAGGGGGCTGAGAGAGACCCAGTACTTC	CASSLSRGLRETQYF
TRBV15	NA	TRBJ2-1	NA	TGTGCCACCAGCAGAAGATTGGAATACAATGAGCAGTTCTTC	CATSRRLEYNEQFF
TRBV7-6	NA	TRBJ2-3	TRBD2	TGTGCCAGCAGCTCCGCCCTGCCGGGGCGGGGGGTCCATACGCAGTATTTT	CASSSALPGRGVHTQYF
TRBV28	NA	TRBJ2-3	TRBD2	TGTGCCAGCAGCTACCCGGATGTACTAGCGGGAGGTCCGGAGGCAGATACGCAGTATTTT	CASSYPDVLAGGPEADTQYF
TRBV28	NA	TRBJ2-7	TRBD2	TGTGCCAGCAGTTTACTGCGGGAGGGCCCCTACGAGCAGTACTTC	CASSLLREGPYEQYF
TRBV28	NA	TRBJ2-3	NA	TGTGCCAGCAGTGCTTCAGGAGCCAACACAGATACGCAGTATTTT	CASSASGANTDTQYF
TRBV11-2	NA	TRBJ2-3	NA	TGTGCCAGCAGCCCAACAGATACGCAGTATTTT	CASSPTDTQYF
TRBV5-5	once	TRBJ1-5	TRBD1	TGTGCCAGCAGCTTGGGGAGGGGGCTTTCACGACAGCCCCAGCATTTT	CASSLGRGLSRQPQHF
TRBV19	once	TRBJ2-4	NA	TGTGCCAGTAGTCATACTCGAGGGGGTTCCAGAGGTATTCAGTACTTC	CASSHTRGGSRGIQYF
TRBV5-1	NA	TRBJ2-7	TRBD1	TGCGCCAGCAGCTTGGTCGGACAGGGGGCCTACGAGCAGTACTTC	CASSLVGQGAYEQYF
TRBV14	NA	TRBJ2-1	TRBD2	TGTGCCAGCAGCCCGACCTCCGGGACTAGGCGGTACAATGAGCAGTTCTTC	CASSPTSGTRRYNEQFF
TRBV27	NA	TRBJ2-2	TRBD1	TGTGCCAGCACGAGGACAGGCCTGAACACCGGGGAGCTGTTTTTT	CASTRTGLNTGELFF